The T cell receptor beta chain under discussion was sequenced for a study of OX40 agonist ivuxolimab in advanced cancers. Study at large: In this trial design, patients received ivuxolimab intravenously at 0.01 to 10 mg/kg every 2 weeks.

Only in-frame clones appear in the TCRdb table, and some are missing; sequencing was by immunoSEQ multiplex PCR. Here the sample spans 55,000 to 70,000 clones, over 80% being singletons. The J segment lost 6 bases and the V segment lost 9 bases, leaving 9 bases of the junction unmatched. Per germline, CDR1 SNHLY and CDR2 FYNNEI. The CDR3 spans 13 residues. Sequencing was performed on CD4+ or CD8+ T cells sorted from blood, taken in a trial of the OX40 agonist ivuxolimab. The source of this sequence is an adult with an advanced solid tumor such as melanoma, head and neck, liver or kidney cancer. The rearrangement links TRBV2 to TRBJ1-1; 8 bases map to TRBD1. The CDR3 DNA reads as TGTGCCAGTGCGGACAGGGCTTACTCTGAAGCTTTCTTT. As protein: CASADRAYSEAFF.